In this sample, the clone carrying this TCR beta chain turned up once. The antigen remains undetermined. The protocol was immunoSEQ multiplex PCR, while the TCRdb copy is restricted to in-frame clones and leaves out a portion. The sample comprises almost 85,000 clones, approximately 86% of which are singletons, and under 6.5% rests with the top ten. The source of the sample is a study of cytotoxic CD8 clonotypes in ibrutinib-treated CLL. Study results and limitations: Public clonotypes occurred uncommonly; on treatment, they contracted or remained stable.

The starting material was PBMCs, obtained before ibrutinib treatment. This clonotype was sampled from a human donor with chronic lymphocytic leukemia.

This CDR3 is CASIGGGTIRYGYTF. The CDR3 DNA sequence: TGTGCCAGCATAGGCGGGGGAACTATTCGCTATGGCTACACCTTC. This rearrangement joins TRBV28 to TRBJ1-2; D perhaps matches TRBD1 (5 bases). The CDR3 spans 15 residues. CDR1 and CDR2 from the germline V gene are MDHEN and SYDVKM. The V gene lost 7 bases and the J gene lost 4 bases, with 19 bases spanning the gap.